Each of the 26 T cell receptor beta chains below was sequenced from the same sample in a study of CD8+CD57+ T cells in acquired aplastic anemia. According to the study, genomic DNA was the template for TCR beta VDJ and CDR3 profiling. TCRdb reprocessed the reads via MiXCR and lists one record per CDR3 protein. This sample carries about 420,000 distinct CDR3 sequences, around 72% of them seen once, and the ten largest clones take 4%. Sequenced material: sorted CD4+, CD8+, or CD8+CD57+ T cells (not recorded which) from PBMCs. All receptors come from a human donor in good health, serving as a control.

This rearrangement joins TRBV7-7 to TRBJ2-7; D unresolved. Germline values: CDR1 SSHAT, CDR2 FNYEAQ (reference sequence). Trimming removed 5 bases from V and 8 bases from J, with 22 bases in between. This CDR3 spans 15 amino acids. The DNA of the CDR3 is TGTGCCAGCAGCCTGGGTTCCCGCACAGCTACGCAGCAGTACTTC. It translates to CASSLGSRTATQQYF.

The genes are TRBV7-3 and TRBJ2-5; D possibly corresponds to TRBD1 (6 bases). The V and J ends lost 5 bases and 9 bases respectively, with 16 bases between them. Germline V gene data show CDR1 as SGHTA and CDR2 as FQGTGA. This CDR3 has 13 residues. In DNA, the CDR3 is TGTGCCAGCAGCGTACAGGGAGATCAGCCCCAGTACTTC. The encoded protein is CASSVQGDQPQYF.

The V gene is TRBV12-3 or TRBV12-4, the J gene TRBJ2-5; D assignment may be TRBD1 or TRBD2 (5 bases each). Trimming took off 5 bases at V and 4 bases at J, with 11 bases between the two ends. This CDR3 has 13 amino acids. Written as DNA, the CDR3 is TGTGCCAGCAGTGGAAGGGACCCAGAGACCCAGTACTTC. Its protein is CASSGRDPETQYF.

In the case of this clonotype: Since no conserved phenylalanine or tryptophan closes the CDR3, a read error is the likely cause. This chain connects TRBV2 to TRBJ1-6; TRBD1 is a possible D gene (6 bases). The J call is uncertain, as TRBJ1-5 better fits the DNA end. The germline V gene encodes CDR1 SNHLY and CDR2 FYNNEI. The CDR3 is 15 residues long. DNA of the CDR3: TGTGCCAGCAGGAAGAGGGCGGGGGCCAGAGATACGCAGCATCTT. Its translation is CASRKRAGARDTQHL.

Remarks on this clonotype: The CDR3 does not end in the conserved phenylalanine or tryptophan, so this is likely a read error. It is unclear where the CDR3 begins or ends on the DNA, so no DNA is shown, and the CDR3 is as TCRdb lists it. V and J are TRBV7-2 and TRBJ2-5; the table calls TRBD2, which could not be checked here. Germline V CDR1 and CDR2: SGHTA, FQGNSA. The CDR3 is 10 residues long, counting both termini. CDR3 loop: CASSSTLTSI.

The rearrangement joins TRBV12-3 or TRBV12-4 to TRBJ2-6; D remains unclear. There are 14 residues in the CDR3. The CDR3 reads CASAPDSGANVLTF. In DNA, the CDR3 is TGTGCTAGTGCCCCGGACTCTGGGGCCAACGTCCTGACTTTC.

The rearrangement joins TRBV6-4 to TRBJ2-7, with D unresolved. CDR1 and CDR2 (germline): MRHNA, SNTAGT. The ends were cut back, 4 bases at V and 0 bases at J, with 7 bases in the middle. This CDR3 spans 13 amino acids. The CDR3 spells CASSGSSSYEQYF. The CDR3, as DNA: TGTGCCAGCAGTGGGTCTAGCTCCTACGAGCAGTACTTC.

The CDR3 DNA follows: TGTGCCAGCAGCATGGACAGGGGGAAGGTAATGGCTAACACCTTC. The encoded protein is CASSMDRGKVMANTF. The gene calls are TRBV9 and TRBJ1-2, with 10 bases matching TRBD1. Per the germline V gene, CDR1 is SGDLS and CDR2 is YYNGEE. The CDR3 contains 15 residues. Trimming at V came to 4 bases and at J to 12 bases, leaving 15 bases not matched to a gene.

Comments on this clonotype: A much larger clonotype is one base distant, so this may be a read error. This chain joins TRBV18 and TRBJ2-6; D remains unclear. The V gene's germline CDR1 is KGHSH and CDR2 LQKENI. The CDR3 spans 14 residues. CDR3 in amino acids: CASSPSSEANVLTF. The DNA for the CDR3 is TGTGCCAGCTCACCGAGCTCTGAGGCCAACGTCCTGACTTTC.

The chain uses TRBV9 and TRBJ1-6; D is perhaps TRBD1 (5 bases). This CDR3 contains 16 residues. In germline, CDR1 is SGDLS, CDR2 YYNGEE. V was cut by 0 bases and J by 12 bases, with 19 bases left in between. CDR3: CASSVGEGQPQQPLHF. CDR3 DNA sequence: TGTGCCAGCAGCGTAGGGGAGGGGCAGCCCCAGCAACCCCTCCACTTT. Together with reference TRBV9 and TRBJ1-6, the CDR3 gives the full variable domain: DSGVTQTPKHLITATGQRVTLRCSPRSGDLSVYWYQQSLDQGLQFLIQYYNGEERAKGNILERFSAQQFPDLHSELNLSSLELGDSALYFCASSVGEGQPQQPLHFGNGTRLTVT.

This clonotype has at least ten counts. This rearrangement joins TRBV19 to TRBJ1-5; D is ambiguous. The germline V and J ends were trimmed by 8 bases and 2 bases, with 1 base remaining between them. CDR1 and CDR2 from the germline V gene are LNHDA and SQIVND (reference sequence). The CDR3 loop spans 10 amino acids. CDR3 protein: CASRNQPQHF. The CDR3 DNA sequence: TGTGCCAGTCGCAATCAGCCCCAGCATTTT. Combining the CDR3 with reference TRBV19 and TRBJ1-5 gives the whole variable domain DGGITQSPKYLFRKEGQNVTLSCEQNLNHDAMYWYRQDPGQGLRLIYYSQIVNDFQKGDIAEGYSVSREKKESFPLTVTSAQKNPTAFYLCASRNQPQHFGDGTRLSIL.

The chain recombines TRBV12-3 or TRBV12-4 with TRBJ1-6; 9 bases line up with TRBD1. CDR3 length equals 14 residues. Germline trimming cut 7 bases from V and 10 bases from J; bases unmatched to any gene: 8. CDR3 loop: CASTLDRGGSPLHF. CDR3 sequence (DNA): TGTGCCAGCACGTTGGACAGGGGAGGGTCACCCCTCCACTTT.

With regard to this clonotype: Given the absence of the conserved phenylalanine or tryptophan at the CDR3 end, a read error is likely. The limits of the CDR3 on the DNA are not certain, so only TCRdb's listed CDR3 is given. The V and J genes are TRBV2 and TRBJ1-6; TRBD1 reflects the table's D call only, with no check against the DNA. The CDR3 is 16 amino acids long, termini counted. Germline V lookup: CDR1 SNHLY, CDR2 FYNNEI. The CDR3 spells CASRLGQEDNSPLHYV.

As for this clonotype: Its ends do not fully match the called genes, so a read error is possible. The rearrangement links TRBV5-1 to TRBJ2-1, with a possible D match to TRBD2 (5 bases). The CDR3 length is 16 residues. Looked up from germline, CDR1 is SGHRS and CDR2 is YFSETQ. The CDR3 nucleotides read TGTGCCAGCGGAGTAAACAGAGGAAGACTTTACAATGAGCAGTTCTTC. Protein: CASGVNRGRLYNEQFF.

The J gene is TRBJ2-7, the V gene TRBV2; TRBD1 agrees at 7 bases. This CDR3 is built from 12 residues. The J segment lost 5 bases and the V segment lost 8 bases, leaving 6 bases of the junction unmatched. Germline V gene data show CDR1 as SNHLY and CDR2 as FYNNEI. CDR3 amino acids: CASSTDRDEQYF. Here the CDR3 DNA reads TGTGCCAGCTCGACAGACAGGGACGAGCAGTACTTC. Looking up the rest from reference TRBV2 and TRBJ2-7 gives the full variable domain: EPEVTQTPSHQVTQMGQEVILRCVPISNHLYFYWYRQILGQKVEFLVSFYNNEISEKSEIFDDQFSVERPDGSNFTLKIRSTKLEDSAMYFCASSTDRDEQYFGPGTRLTVT.

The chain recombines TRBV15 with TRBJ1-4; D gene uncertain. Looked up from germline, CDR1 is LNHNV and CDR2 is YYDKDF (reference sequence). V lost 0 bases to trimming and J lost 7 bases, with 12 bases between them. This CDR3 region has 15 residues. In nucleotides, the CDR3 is TGTGCCACCAGCAGAGATTCAGGACGGGCTGAAAAACTGTTTTTT. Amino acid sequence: CATSRDSGRAEKLFF.

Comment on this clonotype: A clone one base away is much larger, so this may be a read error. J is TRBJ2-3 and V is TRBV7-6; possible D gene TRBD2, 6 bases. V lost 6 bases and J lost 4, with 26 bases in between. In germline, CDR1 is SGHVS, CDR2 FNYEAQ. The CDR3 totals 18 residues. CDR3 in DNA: TGTGCCAGCAGTTACCCGATAGATCGCGGGGCCGACGCAGATACGCAGTATTTT. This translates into CASSYPIDRGADADTQYF.

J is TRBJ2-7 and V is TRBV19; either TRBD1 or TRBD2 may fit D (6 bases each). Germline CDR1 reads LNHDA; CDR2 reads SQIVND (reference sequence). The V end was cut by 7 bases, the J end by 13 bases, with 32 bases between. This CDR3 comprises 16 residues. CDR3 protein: CASTSGDTGAGNTQYF. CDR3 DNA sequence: TGTGCCAGTACCTCTGGGGATACGGGGGCTGGAAACACGCAATACTTC.

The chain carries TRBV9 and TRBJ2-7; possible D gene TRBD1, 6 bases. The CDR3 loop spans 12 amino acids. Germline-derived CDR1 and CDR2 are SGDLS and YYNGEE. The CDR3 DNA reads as TGTGCCAGCAGCTTGAGGGGGTACGATCACACCGTA. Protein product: CASSLRGYDHTV.

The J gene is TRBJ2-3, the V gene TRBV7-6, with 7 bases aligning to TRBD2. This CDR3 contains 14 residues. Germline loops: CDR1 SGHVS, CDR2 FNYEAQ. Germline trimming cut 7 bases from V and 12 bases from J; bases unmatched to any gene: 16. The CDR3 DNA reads TGTGCCAGCAACTTGGCGAGCGGGGTAGAGACCCAGTATTTT. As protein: CASNLASGVETQYF.

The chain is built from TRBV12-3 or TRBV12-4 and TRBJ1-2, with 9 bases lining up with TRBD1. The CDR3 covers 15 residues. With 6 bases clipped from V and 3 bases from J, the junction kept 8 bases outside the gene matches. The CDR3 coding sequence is TGTGCCAGCAGGACACCCGGGACAGGGTACTATGGCTACACCTTC. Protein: CASRTPGTGYYGYTF.

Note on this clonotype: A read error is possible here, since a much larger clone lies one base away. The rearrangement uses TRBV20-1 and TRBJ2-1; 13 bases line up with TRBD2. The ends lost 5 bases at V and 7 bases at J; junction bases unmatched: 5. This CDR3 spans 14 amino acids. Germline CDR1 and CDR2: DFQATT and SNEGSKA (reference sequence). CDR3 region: CSALTSGGLNEQFF. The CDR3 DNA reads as TGCAGTGCTTTGACTAGCGGGGGGCTTAATGAGCAGTTCTTC.

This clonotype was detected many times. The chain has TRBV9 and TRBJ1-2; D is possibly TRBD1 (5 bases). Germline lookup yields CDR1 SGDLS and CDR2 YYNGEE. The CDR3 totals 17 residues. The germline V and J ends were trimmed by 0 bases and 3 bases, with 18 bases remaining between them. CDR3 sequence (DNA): TGTGCCAGCAGCGTAGACTCCCAGCAGGGAAGGGACTATGGCTACACCTTC. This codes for CASSVDSQQGRDYGYTF.

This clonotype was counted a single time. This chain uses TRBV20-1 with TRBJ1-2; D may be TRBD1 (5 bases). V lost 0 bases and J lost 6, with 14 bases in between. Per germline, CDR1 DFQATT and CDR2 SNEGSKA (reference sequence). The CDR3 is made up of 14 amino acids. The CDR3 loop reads CSARESGVANGYTF. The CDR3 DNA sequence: TGCAGTGCTAGAGAGTCGGGGGTGGCAAATGGCTACACCTTC.

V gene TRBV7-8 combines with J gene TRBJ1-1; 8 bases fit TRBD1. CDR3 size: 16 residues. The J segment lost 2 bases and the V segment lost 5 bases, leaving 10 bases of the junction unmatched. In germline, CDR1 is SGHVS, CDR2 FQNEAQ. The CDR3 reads CASSPGGVRTNTEAFF. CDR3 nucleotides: TGTGCCAGCAGCCCAGGGGGCGTGAGGACAAACACTGAAGCTTTCTTT.

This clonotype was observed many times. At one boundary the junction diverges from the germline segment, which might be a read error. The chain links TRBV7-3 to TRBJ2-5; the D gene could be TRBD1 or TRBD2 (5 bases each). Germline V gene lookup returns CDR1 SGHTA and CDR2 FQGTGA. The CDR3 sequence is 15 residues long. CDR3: CASSLNGGDQETQYF. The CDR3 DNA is TGTGCCAGCAGCTTAAATGGTGGGGACCAGGAGACCCAGTACTTC.